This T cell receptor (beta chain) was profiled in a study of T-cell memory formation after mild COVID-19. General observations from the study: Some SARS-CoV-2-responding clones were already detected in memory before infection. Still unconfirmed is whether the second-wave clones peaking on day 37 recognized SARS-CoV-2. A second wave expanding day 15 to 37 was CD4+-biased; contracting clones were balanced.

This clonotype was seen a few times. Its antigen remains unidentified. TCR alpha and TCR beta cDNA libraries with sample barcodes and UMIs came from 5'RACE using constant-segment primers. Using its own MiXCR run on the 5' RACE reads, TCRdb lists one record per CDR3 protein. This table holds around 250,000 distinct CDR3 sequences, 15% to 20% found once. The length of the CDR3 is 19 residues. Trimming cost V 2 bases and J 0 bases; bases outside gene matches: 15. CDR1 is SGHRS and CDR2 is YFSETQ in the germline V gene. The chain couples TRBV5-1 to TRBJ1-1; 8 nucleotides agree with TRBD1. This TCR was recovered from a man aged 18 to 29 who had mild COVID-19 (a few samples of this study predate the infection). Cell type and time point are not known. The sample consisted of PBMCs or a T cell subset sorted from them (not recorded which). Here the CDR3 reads CASSFMEVRDRPMNTEAFF. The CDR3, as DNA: TGCGCCAGCAGCTTTATGGAGGTAAGGGACAGGCCCATGAACACTGAAGCTTTCTTT.